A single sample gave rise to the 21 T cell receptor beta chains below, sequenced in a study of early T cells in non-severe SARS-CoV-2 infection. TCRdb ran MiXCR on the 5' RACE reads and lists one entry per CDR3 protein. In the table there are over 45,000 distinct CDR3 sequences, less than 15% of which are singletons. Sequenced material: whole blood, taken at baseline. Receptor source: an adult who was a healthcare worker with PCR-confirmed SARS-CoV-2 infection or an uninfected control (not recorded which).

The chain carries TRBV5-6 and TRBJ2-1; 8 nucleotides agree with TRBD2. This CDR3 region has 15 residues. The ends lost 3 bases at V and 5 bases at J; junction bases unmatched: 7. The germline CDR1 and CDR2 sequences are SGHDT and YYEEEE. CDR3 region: CASSSTSAFHNEQFF. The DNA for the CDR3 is TGTGCCAGCAGCTCGACTAGCGCCTTCCACAATGAGCAGTTCTTC. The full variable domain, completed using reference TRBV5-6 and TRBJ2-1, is DAGVTQSPTHLIKTRGQQVTLRCSPKSGHDTVSWYQQALGQGPQFIFQYYEEEERQRGNFPDRFSGHQFPNYSSELNVNALLLGDSALYLCASSSTSAFHNEQFFGPGTRLTVL.

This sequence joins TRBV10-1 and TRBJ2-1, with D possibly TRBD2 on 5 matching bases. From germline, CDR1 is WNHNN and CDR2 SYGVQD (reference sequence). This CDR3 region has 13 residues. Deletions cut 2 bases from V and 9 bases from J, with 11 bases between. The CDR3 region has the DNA TGCGCCAGCAGTGAGGAAGGAGGCGCTGAGCAGTTCTTC. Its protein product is CASSEEGGAEQFF.

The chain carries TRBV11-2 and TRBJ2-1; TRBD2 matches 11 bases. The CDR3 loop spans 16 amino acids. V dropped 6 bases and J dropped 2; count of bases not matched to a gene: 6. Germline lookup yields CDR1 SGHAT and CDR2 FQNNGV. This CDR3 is CASRILAGVTYNEQFF. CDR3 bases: TGTGCCAGCAGAATACTAGCGGGAGTCACCTACAATGAGCAGTTCTTC.

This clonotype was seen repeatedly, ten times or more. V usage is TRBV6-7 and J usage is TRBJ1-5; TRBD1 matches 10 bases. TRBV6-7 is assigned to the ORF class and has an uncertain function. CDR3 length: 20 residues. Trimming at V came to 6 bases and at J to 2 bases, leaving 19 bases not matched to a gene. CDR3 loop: CASSCPKWGQGRWGNQPQHF. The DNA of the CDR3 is TGTGCCAGCAGCTGCCCAAAGTGGGGACAGGGGCGTTGGGGCAATCAGCCCCAGCATTTT.

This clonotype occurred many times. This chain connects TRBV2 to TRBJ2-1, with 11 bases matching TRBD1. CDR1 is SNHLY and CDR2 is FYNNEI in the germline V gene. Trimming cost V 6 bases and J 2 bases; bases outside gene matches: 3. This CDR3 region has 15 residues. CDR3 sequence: CASRGTGGTYNEQFF. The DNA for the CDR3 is TGTGCCAGCAGAGGGACAGGGGGAACCTACAATGAGCAGTTCTTC.

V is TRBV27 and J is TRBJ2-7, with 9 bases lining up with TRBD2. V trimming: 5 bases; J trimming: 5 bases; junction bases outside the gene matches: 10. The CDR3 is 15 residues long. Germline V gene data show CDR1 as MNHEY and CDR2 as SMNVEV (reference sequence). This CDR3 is CASSQITQRGDEQYF. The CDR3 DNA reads TGTGCCAGCAGTCAGATAACTCAGCGGGGGGACGAGCAGTACTTC.

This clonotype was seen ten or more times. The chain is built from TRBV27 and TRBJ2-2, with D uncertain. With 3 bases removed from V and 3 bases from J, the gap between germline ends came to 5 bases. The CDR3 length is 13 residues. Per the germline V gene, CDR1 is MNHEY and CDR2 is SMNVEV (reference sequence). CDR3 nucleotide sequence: TGTGCCAGCAGTTTGGTTTACACCGGGGAGCTGTTTTTT. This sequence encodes CASSLVYTGELFF.

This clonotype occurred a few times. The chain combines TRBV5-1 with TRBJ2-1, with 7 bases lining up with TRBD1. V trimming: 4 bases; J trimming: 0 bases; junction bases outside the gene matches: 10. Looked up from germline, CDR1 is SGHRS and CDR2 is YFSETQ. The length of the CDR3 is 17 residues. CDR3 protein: CASSPTTGALSYNEQFF. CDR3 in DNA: TGCGCCAGCAGCCCAACCACAGGGGCGCTCTCCTACAATGAGCAGTTCTTC.

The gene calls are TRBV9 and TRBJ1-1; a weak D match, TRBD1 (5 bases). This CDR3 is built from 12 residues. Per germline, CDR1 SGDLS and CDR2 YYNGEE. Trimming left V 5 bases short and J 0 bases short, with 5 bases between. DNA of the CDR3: TGTGCCAGCAGGGGGGTGAACACTGAAGCTTTCTTT. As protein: CASRGVNTEAFF.

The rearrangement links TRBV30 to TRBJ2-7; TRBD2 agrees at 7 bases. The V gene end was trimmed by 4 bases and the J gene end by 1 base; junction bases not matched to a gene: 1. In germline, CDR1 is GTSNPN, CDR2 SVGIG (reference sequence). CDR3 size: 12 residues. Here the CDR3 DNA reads TGTGCCTGGAACGGGGGGTCCTACGAGCAGTACTTC. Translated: CAWNGGSYEQYF.

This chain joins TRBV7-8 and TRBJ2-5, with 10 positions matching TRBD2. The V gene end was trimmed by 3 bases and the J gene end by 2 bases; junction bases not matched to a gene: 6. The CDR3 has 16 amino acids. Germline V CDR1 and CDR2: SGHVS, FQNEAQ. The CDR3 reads CASSFLAGATQETQYF. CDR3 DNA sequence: TGTGCCAGCAGCTTTCTAGCGGGGGCCACACAAGAGACCCAGTACTTC.

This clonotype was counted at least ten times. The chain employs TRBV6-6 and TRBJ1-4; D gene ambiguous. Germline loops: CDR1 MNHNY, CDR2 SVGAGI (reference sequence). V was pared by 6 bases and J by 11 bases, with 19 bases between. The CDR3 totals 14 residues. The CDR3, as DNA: TGTGCCAGCAGCCAAGGCGTAGTCGGAGGGAAACTGTTTTTT. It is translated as CASSQGVVGGKLFF.

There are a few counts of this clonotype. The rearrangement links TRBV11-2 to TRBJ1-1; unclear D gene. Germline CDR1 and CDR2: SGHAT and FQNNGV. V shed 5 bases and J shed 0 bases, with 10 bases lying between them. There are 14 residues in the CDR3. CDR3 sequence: CASSRARMNTEAFF. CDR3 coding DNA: TGTGCCAGCAGCCGTGCCCGGATGAACACTGAAGCTTTCTTT.

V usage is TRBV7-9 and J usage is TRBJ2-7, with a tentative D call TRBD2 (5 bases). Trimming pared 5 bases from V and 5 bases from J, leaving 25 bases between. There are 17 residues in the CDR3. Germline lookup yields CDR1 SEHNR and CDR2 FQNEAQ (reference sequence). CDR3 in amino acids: CASSTLGGAAGFDEQYF. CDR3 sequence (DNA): TGTGCCAGCAGCACCCTAGGAGGAGCGGCCGGGTTTGACGAGCAGTACTTC.

CDR3 residues: CASSSSTGTDTQYF. CDR3 sequence (DNA): TGCGCCAGCAGCTCTTCCACTGGGACAGATACGCAGTATTTT. The J gene is TRBJ2-3, the V gene TRBV5-1; D is uncertain. With 3 bases removed from V and 3 bases from J, the gap between germline ends came to 11 bases. This CDR3 has 14 residues. In germline, CDR1 is SGHRS, CDR2 YFSETQ.

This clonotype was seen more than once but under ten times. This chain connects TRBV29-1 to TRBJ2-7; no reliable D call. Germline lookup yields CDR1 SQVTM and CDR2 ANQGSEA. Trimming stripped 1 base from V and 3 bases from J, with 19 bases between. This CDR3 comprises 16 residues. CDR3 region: CSVEGPAIASGYEQYF. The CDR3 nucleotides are TGCAGCGTTGAAGGGCCCGCTATCGCCTCGGGCTACGAGCAGTACTTC.

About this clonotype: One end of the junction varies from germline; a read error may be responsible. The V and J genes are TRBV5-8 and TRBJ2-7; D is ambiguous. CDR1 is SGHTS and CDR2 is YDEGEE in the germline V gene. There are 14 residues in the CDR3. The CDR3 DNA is TGTGCCAACAGCTTATTAGGGTCAGCCTACGAGCAGTACTTC. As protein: CANSLLGSAYEQYF.

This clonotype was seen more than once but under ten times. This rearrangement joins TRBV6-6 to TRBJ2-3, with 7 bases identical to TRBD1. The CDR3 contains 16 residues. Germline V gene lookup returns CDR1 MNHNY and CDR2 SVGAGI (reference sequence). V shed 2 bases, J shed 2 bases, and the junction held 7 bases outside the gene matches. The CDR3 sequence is CASSYGDSFFTDTQYF. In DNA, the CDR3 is TGTGCCAGCAGTTACGGGGACAGTTTCTTCACAGATACGCAGTATTTT.

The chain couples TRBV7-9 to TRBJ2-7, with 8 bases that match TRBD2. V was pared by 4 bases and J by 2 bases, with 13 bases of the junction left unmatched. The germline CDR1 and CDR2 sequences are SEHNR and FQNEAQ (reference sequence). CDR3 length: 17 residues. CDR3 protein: CASSSGEGTSGPYEQYF. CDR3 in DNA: TGTGCCAGCAGCTCCGGTGAGGGCACTAGCGGACCCTACGAGCAGTACTTC.

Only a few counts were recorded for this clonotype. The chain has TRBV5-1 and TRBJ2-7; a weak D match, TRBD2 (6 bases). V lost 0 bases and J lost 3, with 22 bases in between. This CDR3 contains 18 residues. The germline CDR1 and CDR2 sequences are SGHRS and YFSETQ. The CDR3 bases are TGCGCCAGCAGCTTGGGACGCTTTGGGGGACTCGCAGACTACGAGCAGTACTTC. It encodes CASSLGRFGGLADYEQYF.

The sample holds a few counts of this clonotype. The CDR3 is CASSSDPQTGDNEQFF. The DNA of the CDR3 is TGCGCCAGCAGCTCGGACCCCCAGACAGGGGACAATGAGCAGTTCTTC. The chain has TRBV5-1 and TRBJ2-1; 8 bases line up with TRBD1. The CDR3 extends over 16 amino acids. From germline, CDR1 is SGHRS and CDR2 YFSETQ. Trimming removed 3 bases from V and 5 bases from J; junction bases left unmatched: 10.